Presented here are 25 T cell receptor beta chains from one specimen sequenced in a study of blood T cell repertoires in COVID-19. TCRdb's copy holds only in-frame clones and misses some; the assay was immunoSEQ multiplex PCR. The table lists approximately 180,000 clones, 82% of them singletons. The sequenced material came from peripheral blood. These TCRs come from a woman between 70 and 85 years old with acute or convalescent COVID-19.

The gene calls are TRBV28 and TRBJ1-2, with D perhaps matching TRBD1 (6 bases). Trimming removed 6 bases from V and 8 bases from J, with 19 bases in between. Germline-derived CDR1 and CDR2 are MDHEN and SYDVKM. The CDR3 covers 14 residues. Written as DNA, the CDR3 is TGTGCCAGCAGCCCTCGGCAATCAGGGGAGGGCTACACCTTC. Translating gives CASSPRQSGEGYTF.

The chain uses TRBV7-2 and TRBJ1-3; TRBD1 aligns across 7 bases. V lost 1 base and J lost 1; bases outside the gene matches: 1. Germline V lookup: CDR1 SGHTA, CDR2 FQGNSA. This CDR3 has 15 amino acids. The CDR3 spells CASSLEGASGNTIYF. The CDR3 bases are TGTGCCAGCAGCTTAGAGGGGGCGTCTGGAAACACCATATATTTT.

The V gene is TRBV3-1 (or the pseudogene TRBV3-2), the J gene TRBJ2-5; no reliable D call. The CDR3 contains 13 residues. CDR1 and CDR2 from the germline V gene are LGHDT and YNNKEL (reference sequence). The V end lost 4 bases, the J end lost 2 bases, and 8 bases lay between the germline ends. The CDR3 DNA is TGTGCCAGCAGCCTCTCCTCTCAAGAGACCCAGTACTTC. This encodes CASSLSSQETQYF.

J is TRBJ1-4 and V is TRBV28; D is possibly TRBD1 (5 bases). The CDR3 runs to 12 residues. V gave up 3 bases and J gave up 7 bases, with 6 bases separating them. In germline, CDR1 is MDHEN, CDR2 SYDVKM. The CDR3 nucleotides are TGTGCCAGCAGTTTTCAGGGTGAAAAACTGTTTTTT. It translates to CASSFQGEKLFF.

The chain joins TRBV15 to TRBJ2-4, with a tentative D call TRBD2 (6 bases). Germline CDR1 is LNHNV and CDR2 is YYDKDF (reference sequence). Trimming left V 4 bases short and J 15 bases short, with 13 bases between. This CDR3 is 11 amino acids long. The CDR3, as DNA: TGTGCCACCAGCACGGCGGGAATCACGTACTTC. Translation: CATSTAGITYF.

The V call is TRBV6-5, the J call TRBJ1-1; 7 bases align to TRBD1. The germline gives CDR1 MNHEY, CDR2 SVGAGI. V was clipped by 6 bases and J by 9 bases; unmatched bases: 10. This CDR3 has 13 amino acids. CDR3: CASSRRDSLKAFF. DNA of the CDR3: TGTGCCAGCAGCCGAAGGGACAGTCTTAAAGCTTTCTTT.

The rearrangement links TRBV20-1 to TRBJ1-1; the D gene is possibly TRBD1 (6 bases). CDR1 DFQATT and CDR2 SNEGSKA come from the germline V gene (reference sequence). V shed 5 bases and J shed 11 bases, with 15 bases lying between them. The CDR3 length is 11 residues. CDR3: CSAGGGGWAFF. CDR3 bases: TGCAGTGCTGGAGGGGGGGGTTGGGCTTTCTTT.

This clone was counted once. The chain has TRBV7-9 and TRBJ1-1; tentative D call: TRBD1 (5 bases). This CDR3 is 13 amino acids long. Germline V lookup: CDR1 SEHNR, CDR2 FQNEAQ (reference sequence). Between the trimmed V and J ends, which lost 5 bases and 3 bases, there was a span of 10 bases. The CDR3 region has the DNA TGTGCCAGCAGCGAGGTCAGGGACACTGAAGCTTTCTTT. Translation: CASSEVRDTEAFF.

This clone was counted only a few times. The chain couples TRBV5-1 to TRBJ1-5; 7 bases line up with TRBD1. This CDR3 is 14 amino acids long. Germline CDR1 is SGHRS and CDR2 is YFSETQ. Trimming removed 4 bases from V and 4 bases from J; junction bases left unmatched: 5. CDR3: CASSPGTENQPQHF. CDR3 in DNA: TGCGCCAGCAGCCCCGGGACAGAGAATCAGCCCCAGCATTTT.

The chain combines TRBV24-1 with TRBJ1-3, with D perhaps TRBD1 (6 bases). Trimming removed 3 bases from V and 0 bases from J, with 11 bases in between. There are 16 residues in the CDR3. Germline CDR1 reads KGHDR; CDR2 reads SFDVKD. The CDR3 sequence is CATSDAGEYSGNTIYF. DNA for the CDR3: TGTGCCACCAGTGATGCAGGGGAATACTCTGGAAACACCATATATTTT.

The chain joins TRBV27 to TRBJ1-5; the match to TRBD1 covers 10 bases. Germline V gives CDR1 MNHEY, CDR2 SMNVEV (reference sequence). With V trimmed by 5 bases and J by 6 bases, 10 bases remained unmatched. This CDR3 spans 16 amino acids. The CDR3 loop is CASSPTGGEVLQPQHF. The CDR3 DNA sequence: TGTGCCAGCAGTCCGACAGGGGGCGAAGTCCTTCAGCCCCAGCATTTT.

The rearrangement links TRBV6-5 to TRBJ2-3; D possibly corresponds to TRBD2 (5 bases). The V gene lost 5 bases and the J gene lost 6 bases, with 18 bases spanning the gap. CDR3 length: 15 amino acids. Germline CDR1 and CDR2: MNHEY and SVGAGI. The CDR3 DNA is TGTGCCAGCAGTCCTTCCGGGATAGCATGGGATACGCAGTATTTT. This translates into CASSPSGIAWDTQYF.

This rearrangement joins TRBV5-6 to TRBJ2-2; TRBD1 might be the D (6 bases). Germline CDR1 SGHDT, CDR2 YYEEEE. The CDR3 runs 16 residues. Trimming cost V 1 base and J 7 bases, with 17 bases left between them. This CDR3 is CASSLSAAEGGGELFF. In DNA, the CDR3 is TGTGCCAGCAGCTTGTCCGCAGCCGAAGGGGGCGGGGAGCTGTTTTTT. The full variable domain, rest sourced from reference TRBV5-6 and TRBJ2-2, is DAGVTQSPTHLIKTRGQQVTLRCSPKSGHDTVSWYQQALGQGPQFIFQYYEEEERQRGNFPDRFSGHQFPNYSSELNVNALLLGDSALYLCASSLSAAEGGGELFFGEGSRLTVL.

This clone was counted once. The V gene is TRBV6-6, the J gene TRBJ1-2; TRBD1 is a possible D gene (5 bases). Germline V gene sequence: CDR1 MNHNY, CDR2 SVGAGI (reference sequence). Trimming shortened V by 11 bases and J by 2 bases, and 12 bases separated the two germline ends. The CDR3 length is 12 residues. DNA of the CDR3: TGTGCCGCGACAGATGAAAACTATGGCTACACCTTC. Translating it yields CAATDENYGYTF.

This chain uses TRBV7-2 with TRBJ2-7, with 15 positions matching TRBD2. The V and J ends lost 3 bases and 5 bases, in that order; junction bases with no gene match: 8. The germline gives CDR1 SGHTA, CDR2 FQGNSA. The CDR3 sequence is 17 residues long. The CDR3 nucleotides read TGTGCCAGCAGCTTCGTCCCGGGACTAGCGGGAGGTAACGAGCAGTACTTC. This translates into CASSFVPGLAGGNEQYF.

V and J are TRBV6-2 or TRBV6-3 and TRBJ1-5; D may be TRBD1 (6 bases). The CDR3 has 15 residues. Germline CDR1 and CDR2: MNHEY and SVGEGT. Trimming removed 6 bases from V and 5 bases from J, with 17 bases in between. The CDR3 nucleotides read TGTGCCAGCAGCCCCCCAAACAGGGCCGATCAGCCCCAGCATTTT. This sequence encodes CASSPPNRADQPQHF.

This sequence joins TRBV30 and TRBJ1-5, with D maybe TRBD1 (6 bases). The CDR3 totals 14 residues. Germline CDR1 is GTSNPN and CDR2 is SVGIG (reference sequence). Trimming took 6 bases from V and 0 from J, leaving 12 bases between them. For the CDR3, the DNA is TGTGCCTGTTCCGGGACAACTAGCAATCAGCCCCAGCATTTT. Protein sequence: CACSGTTSNQPQHF.

The V call is TRBV5-1, the J call TRBJ1-1, with 8 bases aligning to TRBD1. V lost 0 bases and J lost 8; bases outside the gene matches: 6. This CDR3 contains 14 residues. Germline loops: CDR1 SGHRS, CDR2 YFSETQ. CDR3 protein: CASSLDRQGREAFF. The CDR3 region has the DNA TGCGCCAGCAGCTTGGACAGACAGGGGCGAGAAGCTTTCTTT.

V is TRBV19 and J is TRBJ2-7, with 8 bases matching TRBD1. The germline V gene has CDR1 LNHDA and CDR2 SQIVND (reference sequence). The CDR3 length is 15 residues. Trimming at V came to 1 base and at J to 4 bases, leaving 6 bases not matched to a gene. CDR3 nucleotides: TGTGCCAGTAGTATAGCGCAGGGGGCTTTTTACGAGCAGTACTTC. Translating it yields CASSIAQGAFYEQYF.

For the CDR3, the DNA is TGTGCCAGCAGTTACTCGGCTAGCGGGAGAGGAGATACGCAGTATTTT. Protein product: CASSYSASGRGDTQYF. The chain has TRBV6-5 and TRBJ2-3, with TRBD2 identical over 10 bases. Germline loops: CDR1 MNHEY, CDR2 SVGAGI. J was trimmed by 5 bases and V by 0 bases; bases with no gene match: 5. This CDR3 spans 16 amino acids.

This chain uses TRBV6-2 or TRBV6-3 with TRBJ2-1; 10 bases agree with TRBD2. CDR1 is MNHEY and CDR2 is SVGEGT in the germline V gene. After removal of 6 bases from V and 8 bases from J, the junction contained 10 bases not matched to a gene. CDR3 size: 15 residues. This CDR3 reads CASSRGLAEKDEQFF. The CDR3 DNA reads as TGTGCCAGCAGCCGTGGACTAGCGGAAAAGGATGAGCAGTTCTTC.

The chain carries TRBV28 and TRBJ2-1, with 7 bases matching TRBD2. The trim removed 3 bases at V and 9 bases at J, leaving 8 bases unmatched. The CDR3 is 14 residues long. Germline CDR1 is MDHEN and CDR2 is SYDVKM. This CDR3 reads CASSFGGRASEQFF. CDR3 in DNA: TGTGCCAGCAGTTTCGGAGGGAGGGCCAGTGAGCAGTTCTTC. Supplemented by reference TRBV28 and TRBJ2-1, the full variable domain reads DVKVTQSSRYLVKRTGEKVFLECVQDMDHENMFWYRQDPGLGLRLIYFSYDVKMKEKGDIPEGYSVSREKKERFSLILESASTNQTSMYLCASSFGGRASEQFFGPGTRLTVL.

CDR3 nucleotide sequence: TGTGCCAGTAGTTCCCTGACTAGCGGGCTTCCCTACGAGCAGTACTTC. Translation gives CASSSLTSGLPYEQYF. This chain joins TRBV19 and TRBJ2-7; 10 positions agree with TRBD2. The CDR3 is made up of 16 amino acids. Trimming cost V 5 bases and J 2 bases; bases outside gene matches: 9. Germline assignment: CDR1 LNHDA and CDR2 SQIVND (reference sequence).

The CDR3 bases are TGTGCCAGCAGTGAAACAAGATTGGTCAAAAACACTGAAGCTTTCTTT. As protein: CASSETRLVKNTEAFF. The chain uses TRBV6-1 and TRBJ1-1; D is ambiguous. The CDR3 spans 16 residues. The ends were cut back, 2 bases at V and 2 bases at J, with 15 bases in the middle. In germline, CDR1 is MNHNS, CDR2 SASEGT.

The V call is TRBV27, the J call TRBJ2-2; TRBD1 matches at 10 bases. V was clipped by 8 bases and J by 0 bases; unmatched bases: 3. This CDR3 has 15 amino acids. CDR1 and CDR2 (germline): MNHEY, SMNVEV (reference sequence). The CDR3 DNA is TGTGCCAGCGGGACAGGGGCTACGAACACCGGGGAGCTGTTTTTT. Translating it yields CASGTGATNTGELFF.